A selection of T cell receptor beta chains follows, all from one sample in a study of cytomegalovirus exposure and HLA in healthy donors. The data were produced by immunoSEQ multiplex PCR, yet TCRdb's version contains in-frame clones alone and is incomplete. The sample consists of hundreds of thousands of clones, around 80% of them appearing once. Sequenced: PBMCs. These receptors all stem from a boy younger than 18 in good health and CMV-seronegative. The CDR3 runs from the conserved cysteine through the conserved F or W. The D gene is left open where the match is weak. Part of the rows lack a size; the others show once, few, many or a class for expanded clones.

d_call clone_size j_call v_call cdr3_aa cdr3_nt
TRBD1 once TRBJ1-1 TRBV19 CASRTRQGMFGTEAFF TGTGCCAGTAGGACCCGACAGGGGATGTTTGGCACTGAAGCTTTCTTT
- - TRBJ1-1 TRBV27 CASSSHRVGVNTEAFF TGTGCCAGCAGTTCCCACAGGGTGGGGGTAAATACTGAAGCTTTCTTT
TRBD2 - TRBJ2-5 TRBV5-6 CASSPRRGGFETQYF TGTGCCAGCAGCCCCAGGCGGGGGGGCTTTGAGACCCAGTACTTC
- - TRBJ1-1 TRBV27 CASSPGGTGEAFF TGTGCCAGCAGTCCTGGGGGGACGGGTGAAGCTTTCTTT
TRBD2 - TRBJ2-3 TRBV4-1 CASSQEERGGSDTQYF TGCGCCAGCAGCCAAGAGGAGCGGGGGGGCTCGGATACGCAGTATTTT
TRBD2 - TRBJ2-3 TRBV2 CASSRLAGARTDTQYF TGTGCCAGCAGTCGACTAGCGGGGGCCCGCACAGATACGCAGTATTTT
- - TRBJ2-7 TRBV5-1 CASSISGPNYEQYF TGCGCCAGCAGCATCAGCGGACCCAACTACGAGCAGTACTTC
TRBD1 - TRBJ1-6 TRBV4-1 CASSQDLGGRGRVDRNSPLHF TGCGCCAGCAGCCAAGATCTTGGGGGCAGGGGGCGAGTAGATCGGAATTCACCCCTCCACTTT
TRBD1 few TRBJ1-1 TRBV29-1 CSVSRTGRDTEAFF TGCAGCGTTAGCCGGACAGGGAGGGACACTGAAGCTTTCTTT
TRBD2 few TRBJ2-2 TRBV5-6 CASSVLVSGGYTGELFF TGTGCCAGCAGCGTGTTAGTTAGCGGGGGTTACACCGGGGAGCTGTTTTTT
- - TRBJ2-3 TRBV5-1 CASSLGSGSTDTQYF TGCGCCAGCAGCTTGGGGTCAGGGAGCACAGATACGCAGTATTTT
TRBD2 - TRBJ2-3 TRBV10-2 CACKDGGGTDTQYF TGCGCCTGCAAGGATGGGGGGGGCACAGATACGCAGTATTTT
TRBD1 - TRBJ1-1 TRBV5-1 CASSLGPGTGLQDTEAFF TGCGCCAGCAGCCTCGGTCCCGGGACAGGGCTCCAAGACACTGAAGCTTTCTTT
TRBD2 once TRBJ2-3 TRBV4-1 CASSPQWGRTSGRVGGTQYF TGCGCCAGCAGCCCCCAATGGGGGAGAACTAGCGGGAGGGTTGGGGGTACGCAGTATTTT
TRBD2 - TRBJ2-7 TRBV11-3 CASSLVRLAGGPYEQYF TGTGCCAGCAGCTTAGTCCGTCTAGCGGGAGGGCCCTACGAGCAGTACTTC
TRBD1 few TRBJ2-5 TRBV10-3 CATGDGQGQETQYF TGTGCCACCGGGGACGGACAGGGACAAGAGACCCAGTACTTC
- few TRBJ2-3 TRBV28 CASSSTGPDTQYF TGTGCCAGCAGTTCAACAGGGCCAGATACGCAGTATTTT